This TCR beta chain was found in a study of blood T cells in healthy people across ages. Next came a second PCR, run for about 6 to 12 cycles, which used a sample-barcoded 5' primer along with a J-beta primer mix. TCRdb ran MiXCR on the 5' RACE reads and lists one entry per CDR3 protein. The repertoire holds roughly 800,000 distinct CDR3 sequences, with roughly 25% as singletons. Per the germline V gene, CDR1 is MGHRA and CDR2 is YSYEKL. This CDR3 is 15 amino acids long. The same data also went into a second study, on T cells of mothers and their children.

This chain uses TRBV4-1 with TRBJ2-1, with 10 bases fitting TRBD2. The end of the DNA aligns better with TRBJ2-7, so the J call may be wrong. The clonotype comes from a boy aged 10-17 years in good health. Sequencing input: blood. The CDR3 sequence: CASSTPSGSSGEQYF. CDR3 in DNA: TGCGCCAGCAGCACCCCTAGCGGGAGTTCGGGGGAGCAGTACTTC.